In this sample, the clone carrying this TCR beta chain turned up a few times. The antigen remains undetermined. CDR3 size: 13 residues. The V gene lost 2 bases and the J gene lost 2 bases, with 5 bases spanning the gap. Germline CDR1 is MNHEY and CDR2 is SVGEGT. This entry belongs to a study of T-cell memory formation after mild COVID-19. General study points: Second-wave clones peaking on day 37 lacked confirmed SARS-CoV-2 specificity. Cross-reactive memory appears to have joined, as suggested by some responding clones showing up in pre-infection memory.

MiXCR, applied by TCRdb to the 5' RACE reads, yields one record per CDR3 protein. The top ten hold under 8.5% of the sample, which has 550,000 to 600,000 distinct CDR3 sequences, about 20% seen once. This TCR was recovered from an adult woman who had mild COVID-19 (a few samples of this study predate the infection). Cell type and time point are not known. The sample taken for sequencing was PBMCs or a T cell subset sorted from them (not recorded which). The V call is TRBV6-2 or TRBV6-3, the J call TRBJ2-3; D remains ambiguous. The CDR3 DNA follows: TGTGCCAGCAGTTACAAAGTCACAGATACGCAGTATTTT. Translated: CASSYKVTDTQYF.